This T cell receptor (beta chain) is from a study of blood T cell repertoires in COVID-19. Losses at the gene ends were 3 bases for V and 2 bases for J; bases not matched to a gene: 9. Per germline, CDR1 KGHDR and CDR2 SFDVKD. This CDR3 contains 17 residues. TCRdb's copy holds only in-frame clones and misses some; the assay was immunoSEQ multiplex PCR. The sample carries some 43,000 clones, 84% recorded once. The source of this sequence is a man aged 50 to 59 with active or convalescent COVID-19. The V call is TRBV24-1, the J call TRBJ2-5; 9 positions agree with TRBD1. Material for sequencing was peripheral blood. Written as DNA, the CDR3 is TGTGCCACCAGTGATGGGGACAGGGAGGGCGTACAAGAGACCCAGTACTTC. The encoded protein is CATSDGDREGVQETQYF.